Listed below are T cell receptor beta chains from one sample, sequenced in a study of human versus mouse CDR3 diversity and MHC coevolution. TCRdb's copy holds only in-frame clones and misses some; the assay was immunoSEQ multiplex PCR. The sample lists fewer than 100,000 clones, over 85% seen once, with roughly 1.3% in the top ten. Sequenced material: naive CD4+ T cells from blood. The receptors were sampled from a person aged 30-70 years in good health. Both conserved end residues are part of each CDR3. D genes are given only for firm matches. Clone size is stated in some rows and not others, as once, few, many or a class when expanded.

v_call	clone_size	j_call	d_call	cdr3_aa	cdr3_nt
TRBV7-2	.	TRBJ2-5	TRBD1	CASSPAGTGGETQYF	TGTGCCAGCAGCCCTGCCGGGACAGGGGGTGAGACCCAGTACTTC
TRBV11-2	.	TRBJ1-4	TRBD1	CASSLRTGREKLFF	TGTGCCAGCAGCCTACGGACAGGGAGGGAAAAACTGTTTTTT
TRBV28	.	TRBJ2-1	.	CASSFGGYSSYNEQFF	TGTGCCAGCAGTTTCGGCGGTTATAGCTCCTACAATGAGCAGTTCTTC
TRBV6-1	.	TRBJ2-3	TRBD2	CASSGGLGGQDTQYF	TGTGCCAGCAGTGGCGGACTAGGAGGGCAAGATACGCAGTATTTT
TRBV6-6	.	TRBJ2-5	.	CASSYGQETQYF	TGTGCCAGCAGTTACGGGCAGGAGACCCAGTACTTC
TRBV28	.	TRBJ1-1	TRBD1	CASSPGQAGGTEAFF	TGTGCCAGCAGTCCGGGACAGGCAGGCGGCACTGAAGCTTTCTTT
TRBV6-4	.	TRBJ2-7	.	CASTRHSYEQYF	TGTGCCAGCACGAGGCATTCCTACGAGCAGTACTTC
TRBV7-2	.	TRBJ2-1	.	CASSLRGGSYNEQFF	TGTGCCAGCAGCTTACGAGGAGGTTCCTACAATGAGCAGTTCTTC
TRBV18	.	TRBJ1-1	.	CASSPLEENTEAFF	TGTGCCAGCTCACCGCTCGAGGAGAACACTGAAGCTTTCTTT
TRBV7-3	.	TRBJ1-2	.	CASSLSGQPAYGYTF	TGTGCCAGCAGCTTAAGCGGTCAGCCAGCCTATGGCTACACCTTC
TRBV19	few	TRBJ2-6	.	CACARGVAGANVLTF	TGTGCCTGCGCCAGGGGGGTGGCTGGGGCCAACGTCCTGACTTTC
TRBV6-5	.	TRBJ1-1	.	CASSYGRGTEAFF	TGTGCCAGCAGTTACGGAAGGGGCACTGAAGCTTTCTTT
TRBV4-2	.	TRBJ2-7	.	CASSQEWRGPYEQYF	TGTGCCAGCAGCCAAGAGTGGAGGGGCCCCTACGAGCAGTACTTC
TRBV28	once	TRBJ1-1	.	CASSLFIGQNTEAFF	TGTGCCAGCAGTTTATTTATAGGACAGAACACTGAAGCTTTCTTT
TRBV28	once	TRBJ1-4	.	CASTDRANEKLFF	TGTGCCAGCACCGACAGAGCTAATGAAAAACTGTTTTTT
TRBV4-3	.	TRBJ1-4	.	CASSQEPGAEKLFF	TGCGCCAGCAGCCAAGAGCCAGGCGCCGAAAAACTGTTTTTT
TRBV5-1	.	TRBJ2-7	TRBD1	CASSLGQGGIEQYF	TGCGCCAGCAGCCTGGGACAGGGGGGGATCGAGCAGTACTTC
TRBV6-4	.	TRBJ1-1	TRBD1	CASSVGQGETEAFF	TGTGCCAGCAGTGTAGGACAGGGAGAGACTGAAGCTTTCTTT
TRBV7-2	once	TRBJ2-7	.	CASSRTDVSYEQYF	TGTGCCAGCAGCCGGACAGATGTCTCCTACGAGCAGTACTTC
TRBV15	.	TRBJ2-7	.	CATSRDKDRFYEQYF	TGTGCCACCAGCAGAGATAAAGACAGATTTTACGAGCAGTACTTC
TRBV6-6	.	TRBJ1-6	.	CASSGGGGNFSPLHF	TGTGCCAGCAGTGGGGGGGGCGGAAATTTTTCACCCCTCCACTTT
TRBV7-2	.	TRBJ1-6	.	CASSLDISKSSYNSPLHF	TGTGCCAGCAGCTTGGACATATCTAAAAGCTCCTATAATTCACCCCTCCACTTT
TRBV27	.	TRBJ1-2	TRBD1	CASSSPGTAPGDGYTF	TGTGCCAGCAGTTCCCCTGGGACAGCCCCCGGGGATGGCTACACCTTC
TRBV12-5	once	TRBJ1-1	.	CASGLRGPSTEAFF	TGTGCTAGTGGTTTAAGGGGCCCGAGCACTGAAGCTTTCTTT
TRBV2	.	TRBJ2-7	TRBD1	CASSDYRGSYEQYF	TGTGCCAGCAGTGATTACAGGGGGTCTTACGAGCAGTACTTC
TRBV6-5	.	TRBJ1-4	TRBD1	CASSYGDRENEKLFF	TGTGCCAGCAGTTACGGGGACAGGGAAAACGAAAAACTGTTTTTT
TRBV4-1	.	TRBJ1-4	TRBD1	CASSQDPLRGHNEKLFF	TGCGCCAGCAGCCAAGACCCCTTGAGGGGGCATAATGAAAAACTGTTTTTT
TRBV27	.	TRBJ2-1	.	CASSLSRGNEQFF	TGTGCCAGCAGTTTATCCAGGGGCAATGAGCAGTTCTTC
TRBV7-2	.	TRBJ2-1	.	CASSLWEAPFNEQFF	TGTGCCAGCAGCCTTTGGGAGGCCCCTTTCAATGAGCAGTTCTTC
TRBV19	once	TRBJ2-7	.	CASRGQSAYEQYF	TGTGCCAGTAGAGGACAGTCCGCCTACGAGCAGTACTTC
TRBV9	.	TRBJ1-3	.	CASSVGQNSGNTIYF	TGTGCCAGCAGCGTAGGGCAGAACTCTGGAAACACCATATATTTT
TRBV6-5	.	TRBJ1-1	.	CASIPIGAEAFF	TGTGCCAGCATTCCTATCGGGGCTGAAGCTTTCTTT
TRBV5-1	.	TRBJ2-7	TRBD1	CASSLGQGASAF	TGCGCCAGCAGCCTCGGACAGGGTGCTAGCGCCTTC
TRBV20-1	.	TRBJ2-3	.	CSARGYTQYF	TGCAGTGCCCGGGGGTATACGCAGTATTTT
TRBV5-1	.	TRBJ1-1	TRBD1	CASSLQGATEAFF	TGCGCCAGCAGCCTACAGGGGGCTACTGAAGCTTTCTTT
TRBV4-1	.	TRBJ2-3	TRBD1	CASSQVMSRGTADTQYF	TGCGCCAGCAGCCAAGTTATGAGCAGGGGGACGGCAGATACGCAGTATTTT
TRBV29-1	.	TRBJ1-5	.	CSAVRRRDSNQPQHF	TGCAGCGCCGTCAGACGGCGGGATAGCAATCAGCCCCAGCATTTT
TRBV5-4	.	TRBJ2-2	.	CASSVAGRRSTGELFF	TGTGCCAGCAGCGTAGCCGGCCGGCGAAGCACCGGGGAGCTGTTTTTT
TRBV9	.	TRBJ1-1	.	CASSARGGQHTEAFF	TGTGCCAGCAGCGCCCGAGGGGGACAACACACTGAAGCTTTCTTT
TRBV4-3	once	TRBJ2-2	.	CASSQVGRGNTGELFF	TGCGCCAGCAGCCAAGTTGGGCGGGGGAACACCGGGGAGCTGTTTTTT
TRBV18	once	TRBJ1-1	.	CASSPPGDTEAFF	TGTGCCAGCTCTCCACCCGGGGACACTGAAGCTTTCTTT
TRBV15	.	TRBJ2-7	.	CATSRDLQVSYEQYF	TGTGCCACCAGCAGAGATCTCCAGGTCTCCTACGAGCAGTACTTC
TRBV9	once	TRBJ2-1	.	CASSVDFLADYNEQFF	TGTGCCAGCAGCGTAGATTTTTTAGCGGACTACAATGAGCAGTTCTTC
TRBV4-2	.	TRBJ1-1	.	CASSQATRGTEAFF	TGTGCCAGCAGCCAAGCCACCCGGGGGACTGAAGCTTTCTTT
TRBV7-9	once	TRBJ2-3	.	CASSLFVARSDTQYF	TGTGCCAGCAGCTTATTCGTGGCTAGGTCAGATACGCAGTATTTT
TRBV7-9	.	TRBJ1-5	.	CASSPVYSNQPQHF	TGTGCCAGCAGCCCCGTCTATAGCAATCAGCCCCAGCATTTT
TRBV7-3	.	TRBJ2-3	TRBD2	CASSLMAGTTTDTQYF	TGTGCCAGCAGCTTAATGGCAGGGACTACCACAGATACGCAGTATTTT
TRBV7-6	.	TRBJ2-7	.	CASSPRAGSSYEQYF	TGTGCCAGCAGCCCCAGGGCAGGAAGCTCCTACGAGCAGTACTTC
TRBV7-3	.	TRBJ2-7	TRBD1	CASRPTGTGPYEQYF	TGTGCCAGCAGGCCCACCGGGACAGGGCCCTACGAGCAGTACTTC
TRBV5-5	.	TRBJ1-1	.	CASRKTLNTEAFF	TGTGCCAGCAGGAAGACATTAAACACTGAAGCTTTCTTT
TRBV5-1	.	TRBJ1-1	.	CASSLRGGTEAFF	TGCGCCAGCAGCTTGAGGGGAGGGACTGAAGCTTTCTTT
TRBV7-2	once	TRBJ2-3	.	CASSLKSVDTQYF	TGTGCCAGCAGCTTAAAAAGCGTGGATACGCAGTATTTT
TRBV7-2	.	TRBJ2-7	TRBD2	CASSSMTSGKVEQYF	TGTGCCAGCAGCTCAATGACTAGCGGGAAGGTCGAGCAGTACTTC
TRBV18	.	TRBJ2-3	.	CASSPSGSTDTQYF	TGTGCCAGCTCACCCAGTGGTAGCACAGATACGCAGTATTTT
TRBV9	.	TRBJ1-1	TRBD1	CASSEGAGFRGEAFF	TGTGCCAGCAGCGAGGGGGCAGGATTTAGGGGTGAAGCTTTCTTT
TRBV27	.	TRBJ2-1	.	CASSSELDNEQFF	TGTGCCAGCAGTTCCGAACTCGACAATGAGCAGTTCTTC
TRBV7-9	.	TRBJ2-1	.	CASSLESRVNEQFF	TGTGCCAGCAGCTTAGAAAGCAGGGTAAATGAGCAGTTCTTC